This T cell receptor beta chain is drawn from a study of immune heterogeneity within non-small cell lung tumors. At the level of the study: Of the tumors, several were squamous cell, 9 to 10 non-squamous, and 1 not otherwise specified.

Multiplex PCR with 32 V and 13 J primers amplified TCR beta CDR3. Each CDR3 protein gets one entry after TCRdb re-called the multiplex PCR reads with MiXCR. The data contain some 9,800 distinct CDR3 sequences, around a sixth of them seen just once; the ten biggest clones take up roughly 3.7%. With about 570 ng used per sample, the template was genomic DNA from bulk tumor. Several biopsies were spaced far apart within each primary tumor and obtained as surgery took place. These patients got curative surgery after being newly diagnosed with untreated non-small cell lung cancer. The CDR3 is 16 amino acids. Per germline, CDR1 MNHEY and CDR2 SVGEGT. Trimming stripped 6 bases from V and 4 bases from J, with 19 bases between.

The rearrangement joins TRBV6-2 or TRBV6-3 to TRBJ1-5; TRBD1 is a possible D gene (6 bases). The sample consisted of lung tumor tissue. This clonotype was obtained from a man between 35 and 55 years old with non-small cell lung cancer. CDR3 DNA: TGTGCCAGCAGGGGAGGACAGAACACAGGGAATCAGCCCCAGCATTTT. It translates to CASRGGQNTGNQPQHF.